This entry features one T cell receptor (beta chain) sequence. Its antigen is as yet unknown. Germline is not matched at one junction end, which may reflect a read error. From germline, CDR1 is SGHVS and CDR2 FQNEAQ. This CDR3 spans 14 amino acids. Amplified TCR beta CDR3 regions derived from RNA transcripts. The HTBI primer set was used in a first-round RT-PCR of the TCR CDR3. TCRdb fed the multiplex PCR reads into MiXCR, producing one record per CDR3 protein. The sample lists 92,000 or so distinct CDR3 sequences; under 65% were seen once. The diagnoses drew upon clinical symptoms, serum thyroxine and TRAb, thyroid ultrasound and orbital computed tomography. These data are taken from a study of T cells in Graves' hyperthyroidism and ophthalmopathy. Broader study findings: A 13 V-J signature model discriminated ophthalmopathy versus stable hyperthyroidism.

The sequencing sample was made of blood. The sequence was collected from a woman aged 35 to 49 with Graves' hyperthyroidism. The gene calls are TRBV7-8 and TRBJ2-7; no definite D call. This CDR3 reads CATSQDRSDYEQYF. CDR3 in DNA: TGTGCCACCAGCCAAGATAGGAGTGACTACGAGCAGTACTTC.